Below are 17 T cell receptor beta chains sequenced from a single sample in a study of PD-1 blockade in classical Hodgkin lymphoma. TCRdb's copy holds only in-frame clones and misses some; the assay was immunoSEQ multiplex PCR. The top ten clones hold roughly 9.2% of a sample with approximately 150,000 clones, nearly 80% of them seen once. Relapse after autologous stem cell transplantation occurred in every patient, and brentuximab vedotin exposure varied. Material: peripheral blood mononuclear cells (PBMCs), obtained before the second cycle of nivolumab. These receptors all stem from a human donor with classical Hodgkin lymphoma.

The gene calls are TRBV4-3 and TRBJ2-2; TRBD2 matches 9 bases. The CDR3 totals 16 residues. With V trimmed by 2 bases and J by 9 bases, 10 bases remained unmatched. CDR1 and CDR2 from the germline V gene are LGHNA and YSLEER. CDR3 DNA: TGCGCCAGCAGCCAACTGGGCGGGAGGGGGGACAGGGAGCTGTTTTTT. Translating gives CASSQLGGRGDRELFF.

The chain couples TRBV5-3 to TRBJ1-1, with D hard to call. TRBV5-3 is sorted into the ORF group, with uncertain function. V was trimmed by 0 bases and J by 4 bases, leaving 16 bases between them. The CDR3 has 16 amino acids. The CDR3 DNA follows: TGTGCCAGAAGCTTGGTTTCAGCCCCTATAAGCACTGAAGCTTTCTTT. Its protein product is CARSLVSAPISTEAFF.

This clone was observed a single time. The chain employs TRBV6-5 and TRBJ2-7; D possibly corresponds to TRBD1 (6 bases). The CDR3 spans 13 residues. V was trimmed by 6 bases and J by 2 bases, leaving 11 bases between them. The germline V gene encodes CDR1 MNHEY and CDR2 SVGAGI. Here the CDR3 DNA reads TGTGCCAGCAGCCGACAGGTTACCTACGAGCAGTACTTC. Its translation is CASSRQVTYEQYF.

The genes are TRBV18 and TRBJ2-3, with D possibly called TRBD1 or TRBD2 (5 bases each). CDR3 length: 17 residues. Germline loops: CDR1 KGHSH, CDR2 LQKENI. Trimming took 2 bases from V and 3 from J, leaving 18 bases between them. CDR3 coding DNA: TGTGCCAGCTCACCAACCCGGGGCGGGCAGCAGACAGATACGCAGTATTTT. Protein sequence: CASSPTRGGQQTDTQYF. The whole variable domain, filled in from reference TRBV18 and TRBJ2-3, reads NAGVMQNPRHLVRRRGQEARLRCSPMKGHSHVYWYRQLPEEGLKFMVYLQKENIIDESGMPKERFSAEFPKEGPSILRIQQVVRGDSAAYFCASSPTRGGQQTDTQYFGPGTRLTVL.

The chain uses TRBV6-5 and TRBJ2-1; 9 bases map to TRBD2. This CDR3 is built from 15 residues. J was trimmed by 7 bases and V by 7 bases; bases with no gene match: 11. Looked up from germline, CDR1 is MNHEY and CDR2 is SVGAGI. CDR3 protein: CASTRAGGPWNEQFF. DNA for the CDR3: TGTGCCAGCACCCGGGCGGGGGGGCCTTGGAATGAGCAGTTCTTC.

The chain joins TRBV4-3 to TRBJ1-2; 7 bases are shared with TRBD1. There are 15 residues in the CDR3. In germline, CDR1 is LGHNA, CDR2 YSLEER. J was trimmed by 4 bases and V by 1 base; bases with no gene match: 6. The DNA for the CDR3 is TGCGCCAGCAGCCAAGTAGGGGGCGCATTCTATGGCTACACCTTC. This encodes CASSQVGGAFYGYTF.

V is TRBV19 and J is TRBJ2-7, with D possibly called TRBD1 or TRBD2 (6 bases each). This CDR3 comprises 13 residues. CDR1 and CDR2 from the germline V gene are LNHDA and SQIVND (reference sequence). Trimming removed 6 bases from V and 4 bases from J, with 13 bases in between. The CDR3 here is CASRGGQGYEQYF. DNA for the CDR3: TGTGCCAGTAGGGGGGGCCAGGGTTACGAGCAGTACTTC.

The chain has TRBV7-2 and TRBJ2-1; 8 bases are a match to TRBD1. V lost 6 bases, J lost 4 bases, and 5 bases stayed unmatched. CDR3 length equals 14 residues. Germline V gene sequence: CDR1 SGHTA, CDR2 FQGNSA. The CDR3 DNA sequence: TGTGCCAGCAGGCCGGGACAGGCATACAATGAGCAGTTCTTC. It specifies CASRPGQAYNEQFF.

The chain is built from TRBV18 and TRBJ2-5, with D maybe TRBD2 (6 bases). The CDR3 runs 15 residues. Trimming took 1 base from V and 3 from J, leaving 12 bases between them. In germline, CDR1 is KGHSH, CDR2 LQKENI. CDR3 DNA sequence: TGTGCCAGCTCACCACGGGGAGGATTAAAAGAGACCCAGTACTTC. It specifies CASSPRGGLKETQYF.

This clone was picked up one time. The J gene is TRBJ2-5, the V gene TRBV29-1, with TRBD1 matching 7 bases. With 6 bases clipped from V and 5 bases from J, the junction kept 6 bases outside the gene matches. This CDR3 is 12 amino acids long. Germline loops: CDR1 SQVTM, CDR2 ANQGSEA. The chain's CDR3 is CSVAGQAETQYF. The CDR3 DNA sequence: TGCAGCGTCGCCGGACAGGCGGAGACCCAGTACTTC.

CDR3 in amino acids: CASSLAGTGRPYEQYF. The CDR3 DNA follows: TGTGCCAGCAGCTTAGCAGGGACAGGGAGACCCTACGAGCAGTACTTC. V is TRBV7-8 and J is TRBJ2-7, with 9 bases identical to TRBD1. Germline CDR1 SGHVS, CDR2 FQNEAQ. CDR3 length: 16 amino acids. The ends lost 0 bases at V and 2 bases at J; junction bases unmatched: 5.

The V gene is TRBV9, the J gene TRBJ1-3; D is unresolved. The length of the CDR3 is 15 residues. The V end lost 3 bases, the J end lost 6 bases, and 16 bases lay between the germline ends. Germline V CDR1 and CDR2: SGDLS, YYNGEE. The CDR3 bases are TGTGCCAGCAGCGGTCAAAAGGGTTTGGCAAACACCATATATTTT. Amino acid sequence: CASSGQKGLANTIYF. Variable domain in full (rest from reference TRBV9 and TRBJ1-3): DSGVTQTPKHLITATGQRVTLRCSPRSGDLSVYWYQQSLDQGLQFLIQYYNGEERAKGNILERFSAQQFPDLHSELNLSSLELGDSALYFCASSGQKGLANTIYFGEGSWLTVV.

This chain connects TRBV5-4 to TRBJ2-5; 13 bases align to TRBD2. Per germline, CDR1 SGHNT and CDR2 YYREEE (reference sequence). Trimming took 4 bases from V and 3 from J; bases not matched to a gene: 3. CDR3 length equals 15 residues. Written as DNA, the CDR3 is TGTGCCAGCAGCCCAGGACTAGCGGGAGAAGAGACCCAGTACTTC. Amino acid sequence: CASSPGLAGEETQYF.

V is TRBV10-3 and J is TRBJ2-1, with D unclear. The germline V gene has CDR1 ENHRY and CDR2 SYGVKD. The CDR3 is 13 amino acids. V lost 6 bases to trimming and J lost 9 bases, with 15 bases between them. The CDR3 is CAISDTYLSEQFF. The CDR3 bases are TGTGCCATCAGCGATACCTATCTTAGTGAGCAGTTCTTC.

This clone was counted at least ten times. The chain recombines TRBV19 with TRBJ2-2; 9 nucleotides align to TRBD1. CDR3 length equals 16 residues. Germline V gene data show CDR1 as LNHDA and CDR2 as SQIVND (reference sequence). V lost 5 bases and J lost 3; bases outside the gene matches: 7. CDR3 nucleotide sequence: TGTGCCAGTAGTTACCAACAGGGGGCGGACACCGGGGAGCTGTTTTTT. This gives the protein CASSYQQGADTGELFF.

The V and J genes are TRBV6-6 and TRBJ2-3, with a tentative D call TRBD2 (6 bases). The CDR3 has 16 amino acids. Germline V CDR1 and CDR2: MNHNY, SVGAGI (reference sequence). V lost 0 bases and J lost 2, with 12 bases in between. The DNA of the CDR3 is TGTGCCAGCAGTTACTCGAGGCGGGGTATCACAGATACGCAGTATTTT. It is translated as CASSYSRRGITDTQYF.

This clone was seen a handful of times. DNA of the CDR3: TGTGCCAGTAGCCGGGACAGCGGATATAGCAATCAGCCCCAGCATTTT. Amino acid sequence: CASSRDSGYSNQPQHF. The chain couples TRBV19 to TRBJ1-5; 7 nucleotides line up with TRBD1. CDR3 size: 16 residues. Unmatched junction bases numbered 8, after V lost 6 bases and J lost 0 bases. The germline V gene encodes CDR1 LNHDA and CDR2 SQIVND (reference sequence). Using reference TRBV19 and TRBJ1-5 for the parts outside the CDR3, the full variable domain is DGGITQSPKYLFRKEGQNVTLSCEQNLNHDAMYWYRQDPGQGLRLIYYSQIVNDFQKGDIAEGYSVSREKKESFPLTVTSAQKNPTAFYLCASSRDSGYSNQPQHFGDGTRLSIL.